This is a list of T cell receptor beta chains from one sample in a study of OX40 agonist ivuxolimab in advanced cancers. Libraries were prepared by immunoSEQ multiplex PCR; TCRdb keeps only in-frame clonotypes and omits some of them. The table records 9,500 to 10,000 clones, roughly 67% of them present only once. Source: CD4+ or CD8+ T cells sorted from blood, taken in a trial of the OX40 agonist ivuxolimab. The receptors come from an adult with an advanced solid tumor such as melanoma, head and neck, liver or kidney cancer. CDR3s include the opening cysteine and the closing phenylalanine or tryptophan. D genes are given only for firm matches. For some rows the clone size is stated as once, few or many, or as a class when expanded; others skip it.

TRBJ2-2,-,-,TRBV5-8,TGTGCCATACCCAAGACAGGGAGGACCGGGGAGCTGTTTTTT,CAIPKTGRTGELFF
TRBJ2-7,few,TRBD1,TRBV30,TGTGCCTGGAGTGTTACCCCGGACAGGGCCTACGAGCAGTACTTC,CAWSVTPDRAYEQYF
TRBJ1-5,-,TRBD1,TRBV28,TGTGCCAGCAGTCAACAGGGGTTTGGTAATCAGCCCCAGCATTTT,CASSQQGFGNQPQHF
TRBJ2-3,-,TRBD2,TRBV7-6,TGTGCCAGCAGCAGACTAGCGGGAGGCCGCACAGATACGCAGTATTTT,CASSRLAGGRTDTQYF
TRBJ2-7,-,-,TRBV4-1,TGCGCCAGCAGCCAAGATTCGATAGGGGCGACCTACGAGCAGTACTTC,CASSQDSIGATYEQYF
TRBJ1-1,-,-,TRBV7-6,TGTGCCAGCAGCCCCATTGGGCAGGCCCCTGAAGCTTTCTTT,CASSPIGQAPEAFF
TRBJ2-6,-,-,TRBV14,TGTGCCAGCGCTAACTCTGGGGCCAACGTCCTGACTTTC,CASANSGANVLTF
TRBJ2-2,few,-,TRBV28,TGTGCCAGCAGTTTGGGCAGGACGACCGGGGAGCTGTTTTTT,CASSLGRTTGELFF
TRBJ2-3,-,-,TRBV27,TGTGCCAGCACCTACACAGATACGCAGTATTTT,CASTYTDTQYF
TRBJ2-5,-,-,TRBV27,TGTGCCAGCAGTGCCAGGGGCACGAAGAGACATCAAGAGACCCAGTACTTC,CASSARGTKRHQETQYF
TRBJ2-5,-,-,TRBV5-4,TGTGCCAGCAGCTATGAACCGGGACAAGAGACCCAGTACTTC,CASSYEPGQETQYF
TRBJ2-5,-,-,TRBV6-5,TGTGCCAGCAGTTACGGGGGAGGGGGCCAGACCCAGTACTTC,CASSYGGGGQTQYF
TRBJ2-7,-,-,TRBV29-1,TGCAGCGTTGAACTCAGGGACTACGAGCAGTACTTC,CSVELRDYEQYF
TRBJ1-4,few,TRBD1,TRBV28,TGTGCCAGCAGGCTCCGACAGGGAGGTAATGAAAAACTGTTTTTT,CASRLRQGGNEKLFF
TRBJ2-7,once,TRBD2,TRBV5-1,TGCGCCAGCAGCTGGGGACTAGTTAAGGACGAGCAGTACTTC,CASSWGLVKDEQYF
TRBJ2-7,-,-,TRBV7-3,TGTGCCAGCAGCTCTCCCCCGGGGGAGCAGTACTTC,CASSSPPGEQYF
TRBJ1-1,-,-,TRBV29-1,TGCAGCGTTGAGCTCAGGGATTATGAAGCTTTCTTT,CSVELRDYEAFF
TRBJ2-2,-,-,TRBV27,TGTGCCAGTCAGGGCCTGGACACCGGGGAGCTGTTTTTT,CASQGLDTGELFF
TRBJ2-7,-,-,TRBV7-9,TGTGCCATACAAGGGTCAAACTCCTACGAGCAGTACTTC,CAIQGSNSYEQYF
TRBJ2-7,-,-,TRBV7-9,TGTGCCAGCAGCCCTCCGTCTACCTACGAGCAGTACTTC,CASSPPSTYEQYF
TRBJ1-2,medium-sized,TRBD1,TRBV27,TGTGCCAGCAGTTTCAAGGCAGGGGGCTATGGCTACACCTTC,CASSFKAGGYGYTF
TRBJ2-7,once,-,TRBV10-3,TGTGCCATCATGGGGGGCGACACGGGGCACGAGCAGTACTTC,CAIMGGDTGHEQYF